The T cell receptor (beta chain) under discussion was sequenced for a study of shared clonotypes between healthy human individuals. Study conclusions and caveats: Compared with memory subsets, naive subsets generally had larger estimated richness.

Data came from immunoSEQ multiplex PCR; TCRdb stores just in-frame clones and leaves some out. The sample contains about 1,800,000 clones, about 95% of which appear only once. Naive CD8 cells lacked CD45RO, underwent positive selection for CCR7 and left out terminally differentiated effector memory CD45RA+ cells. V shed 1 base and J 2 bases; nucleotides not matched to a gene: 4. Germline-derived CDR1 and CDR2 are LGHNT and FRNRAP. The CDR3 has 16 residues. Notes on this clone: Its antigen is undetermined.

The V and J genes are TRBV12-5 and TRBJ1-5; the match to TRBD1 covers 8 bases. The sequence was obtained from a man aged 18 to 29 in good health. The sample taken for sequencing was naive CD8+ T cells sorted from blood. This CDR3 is CASGLDTGQGNQPQHF. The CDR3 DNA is TGTGCTAGTGGTTTGGACACGGGACAGGGCAATCAGCCCCAGCATTTT.